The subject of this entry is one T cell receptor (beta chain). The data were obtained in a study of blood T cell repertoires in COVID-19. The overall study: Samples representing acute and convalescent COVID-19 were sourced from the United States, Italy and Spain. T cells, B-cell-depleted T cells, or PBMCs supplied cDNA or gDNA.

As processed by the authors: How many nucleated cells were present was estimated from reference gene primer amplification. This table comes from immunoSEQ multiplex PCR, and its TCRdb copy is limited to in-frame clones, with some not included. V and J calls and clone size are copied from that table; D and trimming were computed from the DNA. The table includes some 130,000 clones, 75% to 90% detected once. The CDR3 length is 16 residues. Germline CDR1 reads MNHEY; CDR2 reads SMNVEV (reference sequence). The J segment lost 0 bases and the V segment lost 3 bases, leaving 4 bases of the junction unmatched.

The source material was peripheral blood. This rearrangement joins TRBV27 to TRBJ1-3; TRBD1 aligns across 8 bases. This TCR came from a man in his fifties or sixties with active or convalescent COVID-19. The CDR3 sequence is CASSLTGVDSGNTIYF. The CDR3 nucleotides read TGTGCCAGCAGTTTGACAGGGGTAGACTCTGGAAACACCATATATTTT.